Reported below is one T cell receptor (beta chain). Within the sample, other DNA sequences also encode this same CDR3. Germline assignment: CDR1 SQVTM and CDR2 ANQGSEA. Trimming took 4 bases from V and 5 from J, leaving 21 bases between them. The CDR3 consists of 15 residues. TCRdb's table, derived via immunoSEQ multiplex PCR, lists solely in-frame clones and lacks some. The table lists around 78,000 clones, around 76% of them singletons. The sample belongs to a study of radiotherapy plus CTLA-4 blockade in lung cancer. This chain joins TRBV29-1 and TRBJ2-7; perhaps TRBD1 as D (5 bases). The receptor's source is a human donor with non-small cell lung cancer who had a partial response to radiotherapy plus ipilimumab. Some clones in this sample may be carry-over from other donors' samples. The source was peripheral blood, collected from a patient treated with radiotherapy plus ipilimumab. The CDR3 nucleotides read TGCAGCGTTGCTTCGGCAGGGTCCCACATCCACGAGCAGTACTTC. Residues: CSVASAGSHIHEQYF.